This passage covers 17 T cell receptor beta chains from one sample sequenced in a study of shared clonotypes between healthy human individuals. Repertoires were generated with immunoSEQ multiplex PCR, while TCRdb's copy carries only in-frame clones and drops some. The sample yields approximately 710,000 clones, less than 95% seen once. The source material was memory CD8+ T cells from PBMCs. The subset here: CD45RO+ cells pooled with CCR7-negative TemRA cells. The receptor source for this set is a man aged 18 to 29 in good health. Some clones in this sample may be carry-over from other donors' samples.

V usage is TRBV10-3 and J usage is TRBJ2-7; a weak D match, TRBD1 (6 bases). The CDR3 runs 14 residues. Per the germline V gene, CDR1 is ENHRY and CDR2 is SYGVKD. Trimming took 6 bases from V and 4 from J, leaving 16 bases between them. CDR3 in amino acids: CAISAEQGWYEQYF. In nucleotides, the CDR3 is TGTGCCATCAGCGCAGAACAGGGTTGGTACGAGCAGTACTTC.

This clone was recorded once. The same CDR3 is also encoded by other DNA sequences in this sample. CDR3 sequence (DNA): TGTGCCAGCAGTCCACAGGGGTCCTCCTACAATGAGCAGTTCTTC. It encodes CASSPQGSSYNEQFF. This chain links TRBV27 with TRBJ2-1, with 7 bases matching TRBD1. The CDR3 has 15 amino acids. V dropped 5 bases and J dropped 0; count of bases not matched to a gene: 4. Germline loops: CDR1 MNHEY, CDR2 SMNVEV (reference sequence).

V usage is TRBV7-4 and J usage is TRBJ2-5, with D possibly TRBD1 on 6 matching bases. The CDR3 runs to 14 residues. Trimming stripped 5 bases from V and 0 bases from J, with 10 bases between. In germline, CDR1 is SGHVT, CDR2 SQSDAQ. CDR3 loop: CASSTGQHQETQYF. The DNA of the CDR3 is TGTGCCAGCAGCACCGGACAGCACCAAGAGACCCAGTACTTC.

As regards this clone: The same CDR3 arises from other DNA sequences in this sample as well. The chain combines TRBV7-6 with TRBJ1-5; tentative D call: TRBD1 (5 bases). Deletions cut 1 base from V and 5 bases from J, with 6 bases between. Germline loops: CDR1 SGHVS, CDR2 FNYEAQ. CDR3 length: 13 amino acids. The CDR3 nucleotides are TGTGCCAGCAGCTTAGGAGGGGATCAGCCCCAGCATTTT. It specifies CASSLGGDQPQHF.

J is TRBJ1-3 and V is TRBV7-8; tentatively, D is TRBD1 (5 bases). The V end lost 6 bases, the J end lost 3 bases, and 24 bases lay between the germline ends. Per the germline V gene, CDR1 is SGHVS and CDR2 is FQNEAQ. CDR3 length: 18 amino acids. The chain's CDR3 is CASRPGTSAQVVGNTIYF. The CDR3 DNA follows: TGTGCCAGCAGGCCCGGGACGTCTGCTCAGGTGGTTGGAAACACCATATATTTT.

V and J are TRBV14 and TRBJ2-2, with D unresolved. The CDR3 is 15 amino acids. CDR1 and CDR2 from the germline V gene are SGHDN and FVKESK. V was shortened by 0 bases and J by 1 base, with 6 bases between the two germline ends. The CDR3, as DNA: TGTGCCAGCAGCCAAGATGTCGGGAACACCGGGGAGCTGTTTTTT. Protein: CASSQDVGNTGELFF. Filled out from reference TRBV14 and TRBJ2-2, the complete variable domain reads EAGVTQFPSHSVIEKGQTVTLRCDPISGHDNLYWYRRVMGKEIKFLLHFVKESKQDESGMPNNRFLAERTGGTYSTLKVQPAELEDSGVYFCASSQDVGNTGELFFGEGSRLTVL.

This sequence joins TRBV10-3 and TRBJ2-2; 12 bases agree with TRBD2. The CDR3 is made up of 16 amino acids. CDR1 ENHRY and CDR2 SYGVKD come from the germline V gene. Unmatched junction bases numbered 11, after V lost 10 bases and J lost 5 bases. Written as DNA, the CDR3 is TGTGCCACCCAGGGGCTAGCGGGAGGGAAAACCGGGGAGCTGTTTTTT. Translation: CATQGLAGGKTGELFF.

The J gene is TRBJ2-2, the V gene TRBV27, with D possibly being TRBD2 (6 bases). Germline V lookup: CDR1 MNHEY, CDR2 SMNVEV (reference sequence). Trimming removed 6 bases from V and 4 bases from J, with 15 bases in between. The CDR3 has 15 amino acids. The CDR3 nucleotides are TGTGCCAGCAGCTCCTCGGGGGTGGGCACCGGGGAGCTGTTTTTT. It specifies CASSSSGVGTGELFF.

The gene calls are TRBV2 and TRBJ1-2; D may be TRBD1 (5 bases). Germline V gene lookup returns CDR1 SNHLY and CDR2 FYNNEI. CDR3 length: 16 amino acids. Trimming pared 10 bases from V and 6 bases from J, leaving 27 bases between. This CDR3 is CATILRDLLPSDGYTF. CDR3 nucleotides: TGTGCCACCATACTGCGGGACCTCCTTCCGTCCGATGGCTACACCTTC.

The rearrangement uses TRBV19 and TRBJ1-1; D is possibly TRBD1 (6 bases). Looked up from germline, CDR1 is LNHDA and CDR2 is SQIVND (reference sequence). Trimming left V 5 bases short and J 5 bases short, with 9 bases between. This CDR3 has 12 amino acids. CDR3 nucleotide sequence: TGTGCCAGTAGTGATGACAGGACTGAAGCTTTCTTT. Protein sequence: CASSDDRTEAFF.

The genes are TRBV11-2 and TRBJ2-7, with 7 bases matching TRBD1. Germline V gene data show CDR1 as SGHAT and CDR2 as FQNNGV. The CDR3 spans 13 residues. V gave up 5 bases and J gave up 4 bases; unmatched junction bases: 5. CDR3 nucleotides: TGTGCCAGCAGCCCCGGGACAGAGTACGAGCAGTACTTC. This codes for CASSPGTEYEQYF.

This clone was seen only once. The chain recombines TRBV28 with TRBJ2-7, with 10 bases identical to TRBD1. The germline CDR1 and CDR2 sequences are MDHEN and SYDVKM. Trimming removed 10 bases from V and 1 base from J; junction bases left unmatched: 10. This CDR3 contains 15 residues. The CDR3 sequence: CATFGTGAISYEQYF. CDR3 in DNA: TGTGCCACATTCGGGACAGGGGCTATATCCTACGAGCAGTACTTC.

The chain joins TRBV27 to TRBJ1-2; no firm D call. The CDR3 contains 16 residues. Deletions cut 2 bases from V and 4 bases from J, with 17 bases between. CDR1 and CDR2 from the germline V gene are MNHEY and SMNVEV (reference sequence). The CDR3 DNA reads TGTGCCAGCAGTTTAAATGCTCCAGGTTCTCCCTATGGCTACACCTTC. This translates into CASSLNAPGSPYGYTF.

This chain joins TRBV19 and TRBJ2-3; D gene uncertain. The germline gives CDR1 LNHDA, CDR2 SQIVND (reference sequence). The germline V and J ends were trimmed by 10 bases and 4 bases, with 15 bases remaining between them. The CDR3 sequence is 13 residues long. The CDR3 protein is CATEGWESDTQYF. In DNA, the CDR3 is TGTGCCACCGAAGGTTGGGAATCAGATACGCAGTATTTT.

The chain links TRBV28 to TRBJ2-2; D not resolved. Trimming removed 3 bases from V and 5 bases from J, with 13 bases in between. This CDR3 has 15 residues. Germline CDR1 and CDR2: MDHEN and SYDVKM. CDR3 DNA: TGTGCCAGCAGTTTGACCGACTTGGGGACCGGGGAGCTGTTTTTT. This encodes CASSLTDLGTGELFF.

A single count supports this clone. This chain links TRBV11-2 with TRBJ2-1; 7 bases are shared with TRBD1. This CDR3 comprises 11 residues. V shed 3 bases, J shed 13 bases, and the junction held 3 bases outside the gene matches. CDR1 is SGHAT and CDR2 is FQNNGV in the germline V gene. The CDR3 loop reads CASSLWDSQFF. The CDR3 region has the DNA TGTGCCAGCAGCTTGTGGGACAGTCAGTTCTTC. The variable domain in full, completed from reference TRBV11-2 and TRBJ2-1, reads EAGVAQSPRYKIIEKRQSVAFWCNPISGHATLYWYQQILGQGPKLLIQFQNNGVVDDSQLPKDRFSAERLKGVDSTLKIQPAKLEDSAVYLCASSLWDSQFFGPGTRLTVL.

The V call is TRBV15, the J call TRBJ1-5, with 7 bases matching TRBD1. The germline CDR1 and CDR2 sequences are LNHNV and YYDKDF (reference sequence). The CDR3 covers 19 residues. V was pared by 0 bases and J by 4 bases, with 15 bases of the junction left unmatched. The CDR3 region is CATSRDFGLQAGGNQPQHF. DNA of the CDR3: TGTGCCACCAGCAGAGATTTCGGACTTCAGGCAGGGGGGAATCAGCCCCAGCATTTT.